This T cell receptor beta chain was obtained from a study of T cells and Merkel cell carcinoma outcomes. Notes on the study in general: In Merkel cell carcinoma, repertoire and T-cell density reportedly predicted outcomes.

Concerning this clone: Its antigen is not identified.

Assay: immunoSEQ multiplex PCR; the TCRdb copy retains only in-frame clones and omits some. The sample holds roughly 15,000 clones, approximately 92% seen once. This CDR3 has 15 amino acids. Losses at the gene ends were 4 bases for V and 8 bases for J; bases not matched to a gene: 6. Looked up from germline, CDR1 is SGHDN and CDR2 is FVKESK. The specimen sequenced was tumor tissue from Merkel cell carcinoma. The TCR comes from a human donor with Merkel cell carcinoma. The chain carries TRBV14 and TRBJ1-4; 11 positions match TRBD1. CDR3 DNA sequence: TGTGCCAGCAGCCTGGACAGGGGGCGCGAGGAAAAACTGTTTTTT. This codes for CASSLDRGREEKLFF.